This T cell receptor (beta chain) is drawn from a study of cytomegalovirus exposure and HLA in healthy donors. The protocol was immunoSEQ multiplex PCR, while the TCRdb copy is restricted to in-frame clones and leaves out a portion. The table has 60,000 to 80,000 clones, over 90% seen once. The CDR3 sequence is 15 residues long. V was clipped by 8 bases and J by 5 bases; unmatched bases: 9. From germline, CDR1 is MRHNA and CDR2 SNTAGT. Points from the study as a whole: The study flagged fewer than 200 TCR beta chains as cytomegalovirus-associated.

Details on this clone: Its specificity is not known.

This sequence joins TRBV6-4 and TRBJ2-1, with 10 bases fitting TRBD2. The specimen sequenced was PBMCs. The TCR was taken from a woman younger than 35 in good health and CMV-seropositive. In nucleotides, the CDR3 is TGTGCCAGCGGGAAGGGACTAGCGCACCACAATGAGCAGTTCTTC. It specifies CASGKGLAHHNEQFF.